This T cell receptor beta chain was found in a study of cytotoxic CD8 clonotypes in ibrutinib-treated CLL. Study-level results: Elevated clonality accompanied ibrutinib response, with a return toward baseline values at progression.

Sequencing used immunoSEQ multiplex PCR; TCRdb keeps in-frame clones, though not all of them. The sample lists about 300,000 clones, roughly two thirds seen once, with roughly 6.8% in the top ten. Of note for this clone: Its antigen is unidentified.

Germline assignment: CDR1 WSHSY and CDR2 SAAADI. With V trimmed by 7 bases and J by 2 bases, 9 bases remained unmatched. The CDR3 covers 15 residues. Sequences were derived from PBMCs, sampled after 36 months of ibrutinib treatment. The chain recombines TRBV10-2 with TRBJ2-7; TRBD2 matches at 9 bases. The clonotype originates from a human donor with chronic lymphocytic leukemia. The DNA for the CDR3 is TGCGCCAGCACACTAGCGGGCCCAGAACCCTACGAGCAGTACTTC. Its protein product is CASTLAGPEPYEQYF.